Described below is a single TCR beta chain sequence and its context. This sample stems from a study of blood T cell repertoires in COVID-19. Study in general: Donors in the United States, Italy and Spain gave samples during acute or convalescent COVID-19. PBMCs, B-cell-depleted T cells, or T cells provided the cDNA or gDNA that made up the material.

Authors' data handling: Amplification from reference gene primers served as the basis for estimated nucleated cell counts. Here immunoSEQ multiplex PCR was the method, and the copy in TCRdb shows in-frame clones only, minus some. V, J and clone size reflect that table, while D and trimming were determined from the DNA. The sample holds some 70,000 clones, roughly 87% seen once. V dropped 4 bases and J dropped 3 bases, with 19 bases sitting between them. Germline-derived CDR1 and CDR2 are SGDLS and YYNGEE. There are 16 residues in the CDR3. The chain couples TRBV9 to TRBJ1-1; tentative D call: TRBD1 (6 bases). The clonotype originates from a man aged 45-65 years with active COVID-19. The specimen sequenced was peripheral blood. CDR3 protein: CASSLHGGARYTEAFF. CDR3 in DNA: TGTGCCAGCAGCCTTCACGGGGGGGCGAGGTACACTGAAGCTTTCTTT.